The rows below give T cell receptor beta chains drawn from one sample of a study of blood T cells in healthy people across ages. Using its own MiXCR run on the 5' RACE reads, TCRdb lists one record per CDR3 protein. Of about 670,000 distinct CDR3 sequences in the sample, about 50% are singletons; the top ten hold approximately 12%. The source material was blood. Every receptor here comes from an elderly woman in good health. Both conserved end residues are part of each CDR3. D genes are given only for firm matches. Not every row has a clone size; where given, it reads once, few, many or a size class.

V,D,size,J,CDR3,DNA
TRBV18,NA,NA,TRBJ1-2,CASSPQGQNYGYTF,TGTGCCAGCTCACCGCAGGGACAAAATTATGGCTACACCTTC
TRBV2,TRBD1,NA,TRBJ2-7,CASSGTGTGIYEQYF,TGTGCCAGCAGTGGAACCGGGACAGGGATCTACGAGCAGTACTTC
TRBV13,NA,many,TRBJ1-2,CASSTPNYGYTF,TGTGCCAGCAGCACTCCTAACTATGGCTACACCTTC
TRBV5-1,NA,NA,TRBJ2-2,CASSLDGRRVSGELFF,TGCGCCAGCAGCTTGGATGGTAGGCGGGTCAGCGGGGAGCTGTTTTTT
TRBV29-1,NA,NA,TRBJ2-3,CSSRIGTGPTDTQYF,TGCAGCTCCCGGATCGGTACAGGGCCGACAGATACGCAGTATTTT
TRBV10-3,NA,NA,TRBJ1-5,CAISEAGDVLGNQPQHF,TGTGCCATCAGTGAAGCCGGGGACGTATTAGGCAATCAGCCCCAGCATTTT
TRBV20-1,TRBD2,many,TRBJ2-1,CSALDRTSGGSNEQFF,TGCAGTGCTCTAGACAGGACTAGCGGGGGATCGAATGAGCAGTTCTTC
TRBV20-1,TRBD1,few,TRBJ2-1,CSATGTGGDEQFF,TGCAGTGCTACGGGGACAGGGGGCGATGAGCAGTTCTTC
TRBV29-1,NA,few,TRBJ2-5,CSVLSETQYF,TGCAGCGTTTTATCAGAGACCCAGTACTTC
TRBV20-1,TRBD2,NA,TRBJ2-1,CSAAWSGGAGEQFF,TGCAGTGCCGCCTGGAGCGGGGGGGCCGGGGAGCAGTTCTTC
TRBV29-1,NA,NA,TRBJ2-7,CSVEGGPLYEQYF,TGCAGCGTTGAGGGGGGACCGCTCTACGAGCAGTACTTC
TRBV13,TRBD1,NA,TRBJ2-7,CASSSTGSCEQYF,TGTGCCAGCAGCTCGACAGGGAGCTGCGAGCAGTACTTC
TRBV10-3,NA,many,TRBJ1-6,CAISVDRENSPLHF,TGTGCCATCAGTGTTGACAGAGAGAATTCACCCCTCCACTTT
TRBV2,TRBD2,NA,TRBJ2-7,CASRGLAGEYEQYF,TGTGCCAGCAGGGGACTAGCGGGAGAGTACGAGCAGTACTTC
TRBV6-1,NA,few,TRBJ1-2,CASSGANLRDLYGYTF,TGTGCCAGCAGCGGGGCAAACCTAAGGGACCTCTATGGCTACACCTTC
TRBV5-1,NA,few,TRBJ2-3,CASSVAQGSDTQYF,TGCGCCAGCAGCGTGGCTCAGGGGTCAGATACGCAGTATTTT
TRBV25-1,NA,NA,TRBJ2-7,CASSESTASSYNEQYF,TGTGCCAGCAGTGAGTCGACAGCCAGCTCCTACAATGAGCAGTACTTC
TRBV29-1,NA,few,TRBJ2-6,CSVDGQPGANVLTF,TGCAGCGTTGATGGACAGCCAGGGGCCAACGTCCTGACTTTC
TRBV10-3,TRBD2,NA,TRBJ2-2,CAIRATSGEANTGELFF,TGTGCCATACGAGCGACTAGCGGGGAGGCCAACACCGGGGAGCTGTTTTTT
TRBV11-2,NA,NA,TRBJ1-1,CASSGEDRVNTEAFF,TGTGCCAGCAGCGGTGAGGACAGAGTGAACACTGAAGCTTTCTTT
TRBV9,NA,many,TRBJ2-1,CASSVRPSSYNEQFF,TGTGCCAGCAGCGTCCGGCCGAGCTCCTACAATGAGCAGTTCTTC